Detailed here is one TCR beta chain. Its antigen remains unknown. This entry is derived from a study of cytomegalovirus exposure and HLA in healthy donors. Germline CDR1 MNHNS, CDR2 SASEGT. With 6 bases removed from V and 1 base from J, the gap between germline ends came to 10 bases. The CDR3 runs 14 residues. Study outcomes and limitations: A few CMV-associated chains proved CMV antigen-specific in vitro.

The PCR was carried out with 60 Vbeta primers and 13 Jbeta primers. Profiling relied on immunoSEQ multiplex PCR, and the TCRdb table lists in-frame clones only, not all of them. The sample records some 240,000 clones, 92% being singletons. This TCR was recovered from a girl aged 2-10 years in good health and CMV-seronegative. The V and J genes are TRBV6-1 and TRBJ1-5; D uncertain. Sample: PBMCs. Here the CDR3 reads CASRFRLSNQPQHF. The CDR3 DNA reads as TGTGCCAGCAGATTCCGACTGAGCAATCAGCCCCAGCATTTT.